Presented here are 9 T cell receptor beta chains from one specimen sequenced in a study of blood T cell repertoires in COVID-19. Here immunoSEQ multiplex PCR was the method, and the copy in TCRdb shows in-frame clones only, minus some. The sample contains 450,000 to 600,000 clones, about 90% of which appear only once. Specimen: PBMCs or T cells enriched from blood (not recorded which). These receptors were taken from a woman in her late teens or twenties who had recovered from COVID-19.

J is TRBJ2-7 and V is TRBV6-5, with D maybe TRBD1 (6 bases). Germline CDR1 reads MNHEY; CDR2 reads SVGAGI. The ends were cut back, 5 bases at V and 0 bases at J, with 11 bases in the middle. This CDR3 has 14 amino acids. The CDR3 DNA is TGTGCCAGCAGTATGCGACAGGCCTCCTACGAGCAGTACTTC. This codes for CASSMRQASYEQYF.

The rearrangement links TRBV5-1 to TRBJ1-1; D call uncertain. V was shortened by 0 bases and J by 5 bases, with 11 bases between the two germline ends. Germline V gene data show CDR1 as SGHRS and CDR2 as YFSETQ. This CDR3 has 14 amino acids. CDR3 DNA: TGCGCCAGCAGCTTGGAGTCCGGAGAAACTGAAGCTTTCTTT. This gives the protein CASSLESGETEAFF.

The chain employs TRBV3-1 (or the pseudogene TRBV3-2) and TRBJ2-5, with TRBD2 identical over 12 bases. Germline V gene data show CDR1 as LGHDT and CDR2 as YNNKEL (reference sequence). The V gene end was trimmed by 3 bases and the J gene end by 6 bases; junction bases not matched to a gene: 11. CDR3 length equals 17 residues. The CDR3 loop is CASSHLLAGGQAKTQYF. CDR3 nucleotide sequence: TGTGCCAGCAGCCACCTACTAGCGGGGGGTCAAGCAAAGACCCAGTACTTC.

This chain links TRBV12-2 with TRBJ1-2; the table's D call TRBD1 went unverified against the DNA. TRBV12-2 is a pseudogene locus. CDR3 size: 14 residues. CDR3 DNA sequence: TGTGCAAGTCCAGGGTGGACGGAGTTTTGCGGCTACACCTTC. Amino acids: CASPGWTEFCGYTF.

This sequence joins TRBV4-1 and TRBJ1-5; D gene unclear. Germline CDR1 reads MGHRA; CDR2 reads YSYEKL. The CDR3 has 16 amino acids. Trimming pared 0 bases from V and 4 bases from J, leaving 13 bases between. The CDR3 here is CASSQDRLGGNQPQHF. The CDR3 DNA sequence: TGCGCCAGCAGCCAAGATAGATTAGGAGGGAATCAGCCCCAGCATTTT.

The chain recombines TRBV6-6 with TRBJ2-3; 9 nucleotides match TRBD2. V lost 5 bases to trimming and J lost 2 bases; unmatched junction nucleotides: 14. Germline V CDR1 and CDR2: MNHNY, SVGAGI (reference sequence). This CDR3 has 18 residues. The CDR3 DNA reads TGTGCCAGCAGTCCCCTACGAGGGGTAGCGGGGGTCACAGATACGCAGTATTTT. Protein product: CASSPLRGVAGVTDTQYF.

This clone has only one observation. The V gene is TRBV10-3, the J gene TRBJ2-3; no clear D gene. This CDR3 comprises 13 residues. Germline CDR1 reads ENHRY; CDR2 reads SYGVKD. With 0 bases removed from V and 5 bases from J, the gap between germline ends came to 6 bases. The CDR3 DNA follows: TGTGCCATCAGTGAGTCGGCAGGAGATACGCAGTATTTT. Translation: CAISESAGDTQYF.

CDR3 loop: CASSQVPQGWGPNTEAFF. The CDR3 coding sequence is TGTGCCAGCAGCCAAGTCCCACAGGGTTGGGGCCCGAACACTGAAGCTTTCTTT. This rearrangement joins TRBV14 to TRBJ1-1; the D gene is possibly TRBD1 (6 bases). Germline CDR1 is SGHDN and CDR2 is FVKESK. The V end lost 1 base, the J end lost 1 base, and 19 bases lay between the germline ends. The CDR3 length is 18 residues. The full variable domain, completed using reference TRBV14 and TRBJ1-1, is EAGVTQFPSHSVIEKGQTVTLRCDPISGHDNLYWYRRVMGKEIKFLLHFVKESKQDESGMPNNRFLAERTGGTYSTLKVQPAELEDSGVYFCASSQVPQGWGPNTEAFFGQGTRLTVV.

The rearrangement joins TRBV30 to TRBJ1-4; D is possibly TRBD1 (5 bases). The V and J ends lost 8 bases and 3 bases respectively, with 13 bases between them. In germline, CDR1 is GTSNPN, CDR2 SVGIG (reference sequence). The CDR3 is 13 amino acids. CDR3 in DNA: TGTGCCCTACAGGCAACCCCTAATGAAAAACTGTTTTTT. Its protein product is CALQATPNEKLFF. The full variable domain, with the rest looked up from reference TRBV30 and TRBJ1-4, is SQTIHQWPATLVQPVGSPLSLECTVEGTSNPNLYWYRQAAGRGLQLLFYSVGIGQISSEVPQNLSASRPQDRQFILSSKKLLLSDSGFYLCALQATPNEKLFFGSGTQLSVL.